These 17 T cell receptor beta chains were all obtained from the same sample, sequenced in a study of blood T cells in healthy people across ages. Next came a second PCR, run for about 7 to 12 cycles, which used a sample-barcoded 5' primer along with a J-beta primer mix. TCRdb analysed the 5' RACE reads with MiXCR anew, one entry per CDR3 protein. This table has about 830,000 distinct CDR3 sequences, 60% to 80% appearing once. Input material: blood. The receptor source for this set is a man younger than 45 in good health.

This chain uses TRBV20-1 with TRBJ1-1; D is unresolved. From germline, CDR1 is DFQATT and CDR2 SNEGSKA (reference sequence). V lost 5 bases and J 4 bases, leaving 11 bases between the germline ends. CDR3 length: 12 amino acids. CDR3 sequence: CSAGGPSTEAFF. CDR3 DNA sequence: TGCAGTGCTGGAGGACCTAGCACTGAAGCTTTCTTT.

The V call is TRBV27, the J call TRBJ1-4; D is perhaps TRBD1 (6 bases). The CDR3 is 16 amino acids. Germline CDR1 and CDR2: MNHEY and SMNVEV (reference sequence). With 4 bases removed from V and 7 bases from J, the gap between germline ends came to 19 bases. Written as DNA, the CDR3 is TGTGCCAGCAGTTCTAACGGCGCAGGGGAGAGTGAAAAACTGTTTTTT. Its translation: CASSSNGAGESEKLFF.

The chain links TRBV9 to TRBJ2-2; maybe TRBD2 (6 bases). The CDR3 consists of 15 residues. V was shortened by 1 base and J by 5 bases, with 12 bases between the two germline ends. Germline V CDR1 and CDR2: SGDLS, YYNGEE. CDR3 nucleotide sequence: TGTGCCAGCAGCGTACCGGGGGTGGTGACCGGGGAGCTGTTTTTT. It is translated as CASSVPGVVTGELFF. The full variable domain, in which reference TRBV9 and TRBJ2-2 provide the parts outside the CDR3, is DSGVTQTPKHLITATGQRVTLRCSPRSGDLSVYWYQQSLDQGLQFLIQYYNGEERAKGNILERFSAQQFPDLHSELNLSSLELGDSALYFCASSVPGVVTGELFFGEGSRLTVL.

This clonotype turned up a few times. DNA for the CDR3: TGTGCCAGCAGCTTGCACGGGGAAAGGTACGAGCAGTACTTC. Its protein is CASSLHGERYEQYF. This chain connects TRBV7-9 to TRBJ2-7; D might be TRBD2 (5 bases). The CDR3 consists of 14 residues. Looked up from germline, CDR1 is SEHNR and CDR2 is FQNEAQ (reference sequence). V lost 3 bases and J 4 bases, leaving 13 bases between the germline ends. Looking up the rest from reference TRBV7-9 and TRBJ2-7 gives the full variable domain: DTGVSQNPRHKITKRGQNVTFRCDPISEHNRLYWYRQTLGQGPEFLTYFQNEAQLEKSRLLSDRFSAERPKGSFSTLEIQRTEQGDSAMYLCASSLHGERYEQYFGPGTRLTVT.

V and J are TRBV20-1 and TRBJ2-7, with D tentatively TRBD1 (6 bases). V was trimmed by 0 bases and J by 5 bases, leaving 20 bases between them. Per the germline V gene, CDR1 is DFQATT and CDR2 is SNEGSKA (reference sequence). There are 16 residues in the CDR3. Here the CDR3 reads CSARDLLQGNTHEQYF. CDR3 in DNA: TGCAGTGCTAGAGATCTTCTACAGGGTAACACCCACGAGCAGTACTTC.

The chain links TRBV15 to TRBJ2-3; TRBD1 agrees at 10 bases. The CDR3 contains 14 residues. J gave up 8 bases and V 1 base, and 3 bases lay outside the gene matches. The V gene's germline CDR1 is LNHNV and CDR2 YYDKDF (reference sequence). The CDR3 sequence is CATSRVGTGATQYF. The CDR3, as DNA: TGTGCCACCAGCAGAGTAGGGACAGGGGCTACGCAGTATTTT.

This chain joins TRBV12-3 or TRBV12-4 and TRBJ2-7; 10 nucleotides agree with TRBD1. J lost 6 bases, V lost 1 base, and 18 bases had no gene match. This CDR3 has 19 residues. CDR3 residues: CASSLGNLTGGATTREQYF. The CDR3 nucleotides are TGTGCCAGCAGTTTAGGTAATCTGACAGGGGGCGCGACGACGCGCGAGCAGTACTTC.

CDR3 sequence reads: CARLGEKLFF. CDR3 nucleotide sequence: TGTGCCAGGTTAGGTGAAAAACTGTTTTTT. The chain links TRBV6-5 to TRBJ1-4; D not certain. Germline V gene lookup returns CDR1 MNHEY and CDR2 SVGAGI. CDR3 length: 10 residues. The V end was cut by 9 bases, the J end by 7 bases, with 6 bases between.

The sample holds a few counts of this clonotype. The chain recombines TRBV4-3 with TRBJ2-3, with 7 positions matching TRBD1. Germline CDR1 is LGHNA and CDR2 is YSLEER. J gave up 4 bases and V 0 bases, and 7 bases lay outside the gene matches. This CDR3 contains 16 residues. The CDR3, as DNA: TGCGCCAGCAGCCAAGATGAATACAGGGGTGCAGATACGCAGTATTTT. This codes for CASSQDEYRGADTQYF.

The CDR3: CASSPLTGRNTEAFF. In nucleotides, the CDR3 is TGTGCCAGCAGCCCCTTGACCGGACGGAACACTGAAGCTTTCTTT. This rearrangement joins TRBV7-8 to TRBJ1-1; D is unresolved. Looked up from germline, CDR1 is SGHVS and CDR2 is FQNEAQ. The CDR3 runs 15 residues. V gave up 5 bases and J gave up 1 base, with 14 bases separating them.

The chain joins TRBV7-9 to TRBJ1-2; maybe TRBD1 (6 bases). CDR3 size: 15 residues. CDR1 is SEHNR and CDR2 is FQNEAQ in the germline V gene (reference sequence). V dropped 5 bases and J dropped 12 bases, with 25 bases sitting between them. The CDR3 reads CASSGGGGTHKGHTF. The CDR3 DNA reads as TGTGCCAGCAGCGGTGGGGGCGGCACCCACAAGGGCCACACCTTC.

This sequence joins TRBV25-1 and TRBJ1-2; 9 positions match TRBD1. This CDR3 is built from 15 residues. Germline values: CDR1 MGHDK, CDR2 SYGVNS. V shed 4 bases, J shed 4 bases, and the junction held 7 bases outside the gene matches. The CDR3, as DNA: TGTGCCAGCAGTGCCGGGACAGGGCCAATCTATGGCTACACCTTC. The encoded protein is CASSAGTGPIYGYTF.

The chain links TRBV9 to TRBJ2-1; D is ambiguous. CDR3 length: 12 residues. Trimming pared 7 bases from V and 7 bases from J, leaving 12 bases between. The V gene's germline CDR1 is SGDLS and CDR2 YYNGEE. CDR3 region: CASAGFGNEQFF. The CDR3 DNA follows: TGTGCCAGCGCTGGATTCGGAAATGAGCAGTTCTTC. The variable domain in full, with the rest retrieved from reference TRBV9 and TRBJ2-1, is DSGVTQTPKHLITATGQRVTLRCSPRSGDLSVYWYQQSLDQGLQFLIQYYNGEERAKGNILERFSAQQFPDLHSELNLSSLELGDSALYFCASAGFGNEQFFGPGTRLTVL.

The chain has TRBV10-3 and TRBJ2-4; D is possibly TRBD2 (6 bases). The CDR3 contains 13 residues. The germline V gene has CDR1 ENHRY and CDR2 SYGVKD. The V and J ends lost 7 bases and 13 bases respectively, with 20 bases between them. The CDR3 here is CAITEMGGREQYF. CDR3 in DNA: TGTGCCATCACCGAAATGGGGGGTCGGGAGCAGTACTTC.

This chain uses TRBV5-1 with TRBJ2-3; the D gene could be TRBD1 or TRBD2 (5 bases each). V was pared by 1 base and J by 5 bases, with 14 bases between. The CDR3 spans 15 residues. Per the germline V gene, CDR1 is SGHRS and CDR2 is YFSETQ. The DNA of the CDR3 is TGCGCCAGCAGCTTGCCCGGGGACGGATTAGATACGCAGTATTTT. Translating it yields CASSLPGDGLDTQYF.

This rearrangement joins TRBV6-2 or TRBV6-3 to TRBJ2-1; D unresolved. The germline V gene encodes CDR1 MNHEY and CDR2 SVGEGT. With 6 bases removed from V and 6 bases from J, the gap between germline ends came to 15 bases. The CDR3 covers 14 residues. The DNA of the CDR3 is TGTGCCAGCAGCCTCTCTAGATTCGGCAATGAGCAGTTCTTC. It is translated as CASSLSRFGNEQFF.

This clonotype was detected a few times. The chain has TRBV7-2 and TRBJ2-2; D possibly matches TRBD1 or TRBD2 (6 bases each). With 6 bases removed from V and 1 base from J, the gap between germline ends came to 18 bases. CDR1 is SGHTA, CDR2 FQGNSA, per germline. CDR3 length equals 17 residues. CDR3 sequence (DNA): TGTGCCAGCAGTTTCCTACTCGGGGGCCGGAACACCGGGGAGCTGTTTTTT. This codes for CASSFLLGGRNTGELFF.